The clone carrying this T cell receptor (beta chain) was counted many times. A single record per CDR3 protein comes from TCRdb applying MiXCR to the 5' RACE reads. In the table there are 50,000 to 70,000 distinct CDR3 sequences, 2% to 3% of which are singletons. The data belong to a study of neurological immune-mediated disorders. This CDR3 is built from 18 residues. V shed 2 bases and J shed 5 bases, with 22 bases lying between them. The germline V gene has CDR1 ENHRY and CDR2 SYGVKD. The sequenced material came from PBMCs. The TCR comes from a man aged 45-60 years with multiple sclerosis. The chain is built from TRBV10-3 and TRBJ2-1; possibly TRBD1 for D (6 bases). As DNA, the CDR3 is TGTGCCATCAGTGAGCCCGCGACGTTCAGGGGCGACCACAATGAGCAGTTCTTC. Its protein is CAISEPATFRGDHNEQFF.